A single count supports the clone carrying this T cell receptor beta chain. Its antigen is as yet unknown. Every donor gave 9.5 to 10 milliliters of peripheral blood. Next came a second PCR, run for about 7 to 12 cycles, which used a sample-barcoded 5' primer along with a J-beta primer mix. TCRdb processed the 5' RACE reads anew with MiXCR; each CDR3 protein has one entry. The repertoire includes about 580,000 distinct CDR3 sequences, around half of them detected once, and roughly 25% sits in the top ten. The CDR3 is 14 amino acids. Germline V gives CDR1 SGHRS, CDR2 YFSETQ. Trimming cost V 2 bases and J 7 bases, with 16 bases left between them. The sample comes from a study of blood T cells in healthy people across ages. The study, taken as a whole, reports: It was found that TCR beta diversity correlated strongly with the percentage of naive T cells.

The chain employs TRBV5-1 and TRBJ2-7; perhaps D is TRBD1 or TRBD2 (6 bases each). Source material: blood. The receptor comes from a man older than 75 in good health. DNA for the CDR3: TGCGCCAGCAGCTTAAACAGGGAGGATAGGGAGCAGTACTTC. Its protein product is CASSLNREDREQYF. The variable domain in full, completed from reference TRBV5-1 and TRBJ2-7, reads KAGVTQTPRYLIKTRGQQVTLSCSPISGHRSVSWYQQTPGQGLQFLFEYFSETQRNKGNFPGRFSGRQFSNSRSEMNVSTLELGDSALYLCASSLNREDREQYFGPGTRLTVT.